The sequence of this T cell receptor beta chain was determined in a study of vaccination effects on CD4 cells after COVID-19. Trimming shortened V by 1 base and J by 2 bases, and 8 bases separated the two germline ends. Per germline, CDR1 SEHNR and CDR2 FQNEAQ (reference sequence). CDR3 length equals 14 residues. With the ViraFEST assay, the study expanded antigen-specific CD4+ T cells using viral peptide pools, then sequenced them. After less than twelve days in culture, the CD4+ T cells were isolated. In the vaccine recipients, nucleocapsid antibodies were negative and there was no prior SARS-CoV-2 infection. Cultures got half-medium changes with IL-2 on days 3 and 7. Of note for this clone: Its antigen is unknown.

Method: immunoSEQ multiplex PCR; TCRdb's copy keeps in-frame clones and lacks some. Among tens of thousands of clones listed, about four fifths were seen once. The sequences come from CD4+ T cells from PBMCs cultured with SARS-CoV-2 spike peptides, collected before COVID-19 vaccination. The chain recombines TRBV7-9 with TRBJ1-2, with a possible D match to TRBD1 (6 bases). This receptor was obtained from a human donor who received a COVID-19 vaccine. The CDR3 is CASSLVGQNYGYTF. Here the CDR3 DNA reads TGTGCCAGCAGCTTAGTTGGACAGAACTATGGCTACACCTTC.